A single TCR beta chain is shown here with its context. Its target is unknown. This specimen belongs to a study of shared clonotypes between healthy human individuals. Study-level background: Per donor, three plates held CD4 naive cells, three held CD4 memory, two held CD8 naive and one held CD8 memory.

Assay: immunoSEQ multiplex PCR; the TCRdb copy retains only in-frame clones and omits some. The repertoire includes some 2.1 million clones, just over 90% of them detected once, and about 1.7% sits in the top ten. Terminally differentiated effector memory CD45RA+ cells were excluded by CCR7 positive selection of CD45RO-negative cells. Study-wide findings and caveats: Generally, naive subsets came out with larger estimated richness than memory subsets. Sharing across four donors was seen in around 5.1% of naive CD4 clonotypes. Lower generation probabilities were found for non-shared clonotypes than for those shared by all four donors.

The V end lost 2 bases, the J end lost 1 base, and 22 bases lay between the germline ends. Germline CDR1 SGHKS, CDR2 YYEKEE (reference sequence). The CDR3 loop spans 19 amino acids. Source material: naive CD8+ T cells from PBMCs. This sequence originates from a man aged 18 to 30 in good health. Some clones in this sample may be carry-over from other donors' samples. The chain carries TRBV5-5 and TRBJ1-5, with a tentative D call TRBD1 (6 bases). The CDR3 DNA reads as TGTGCCAGCAGCTTTGATCGTCTTCTTGGGGGCCAAAGCAATCAGCCCCAGCATTTT. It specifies CASSFDRLLGGQSNQPQHF. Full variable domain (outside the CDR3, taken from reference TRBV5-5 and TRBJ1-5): DAGVTQSPTHLIKTRGQQVTLRCSPISGHKSVSWYQQVLGQGPQFIFQYYEKEERGRGNFPDRFSARQFPNYSSELNVNALLLGDSALYLCASSFDRLLGGQSNQPQHFGDGTRLSIL.